This record covers a single T cell receptor (beta chain). These data belong to a study of blood T cell repertoires in COVID-19. Study information: The samples span acute and convalescent COVID-19 from the United States, Italy and Spain. Sample material is recorded as cDNA or gDNA derived from T cells, B-cell-depleted T cells, or PBMCs.

In the authors' workflow: Amplification of reference gene primers was used by the study to estimate nucleated cell counts. Clones were read by immunoSEQ multiplex PCR, and TCRdb kept only the in-frame ones, dropping some. V and J calls and clone size are given by that table; D and trimming were obtained from the DNA. The repertoire holds about 140,000 clones, with around 89% as singletons. The ends lost 2 bases at V and 7 bases at J; junction bases unmatched: 9. This CDR3 is built from 17 residues. CDR1 LGHNT and CDR2 FRNRAP come from the germline V gene. The clonotype comes from an elderly woman with acute or convalescent COVID-19. The gene calls are TRBV12-5 and TRBJ2-1, with 12 bases fitting TRBD2. Sequencing was done on a sample of peripheral blood. The CDR3 reads CASGLSSGGGRGNEQFF. CDR3 DNA sequence: TGTGCTAGTGGTTTGTCTAGCGGGGGGGGAAGAGGTAATGAGCAGTTCTTC.